Listed below are T cell receptor beta chains from one sample, sequenced in a study of blood T cell repertoires in COVID-19. Sequencing used immunoSEQ multiplex PCR; TCRdb keeps in-frame clones, though not all of them. Among 37,000 or so clones listed, about 88% were seen once. Sequencing was done on a sample of peripheral blood. The receptors stem from a man in his 60s with active COVID-19. Both conserved end residues are part of each CDR3. The order of the fields is CDR3 protein, V gene.

CDR3 protein: CASSLYGEGADTQYF; V gene: TRBV7-2
CDR3 protein: CASTSGSDPGYNEQFF; V gene: TRBV27
CDR3 protein: CASSYTRLNTEAFF; V gene: TRBV6-5
CDR3 protein: CASSIQGAPDTQYF; V gene: TRBV9
CDR3 protein: CASSAHRGDDYGYTF; V gene: TRBV9
CDR3 protein: CASSVATPDRGRDTQYF; V gene: TRBV9
CDR3 protein: CASSYGGRPEAFF; V gene: TRBV6-6
CDR3 protein: CAWSVMGGGQPQHF; V gene: TRBV30
CDR3 protein: CASSTGTRISGEQFF; V gene: TRBV5-1
CDR3 protein: CASSLSGAGGAKNIQYF; V gene: TRBV27
CDR3 protein: CASTSGGPGTGELFF; V gene: TRBV5-1